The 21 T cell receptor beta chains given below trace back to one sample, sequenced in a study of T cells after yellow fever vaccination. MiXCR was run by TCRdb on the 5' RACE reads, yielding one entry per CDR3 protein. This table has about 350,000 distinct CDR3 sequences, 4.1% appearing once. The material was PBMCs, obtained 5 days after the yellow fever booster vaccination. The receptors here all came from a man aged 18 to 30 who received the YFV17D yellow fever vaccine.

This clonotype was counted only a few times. As DNA, the CDR3 is TGTGCCAGCAGCACGAGACTAGCGGCTTACGAGCAGTACTTC. It encodes CASSTRLAAYEQYF. The chain combines TRBV12-3 or TRBV12-4 with TRBJ2-7, with 9 bases fitting TRBD2. The CDR3 is 14 amino acids. V was clipped by 6 bases and J by 4 bases; unmatched bases: 7.

CDR3 nucleotide sequence: TGCAGTGCCCCTGAAGAGGGGACCGGGGAGCTGTTTTTT. Translating it yields CSAPEEGTGELFF. The chain has TRBV20-1 and TRBJ2-2; either TRBD1 or TRBD2 may supply D (5 bases each). From germline, CDR1 is DFQATT and CDR2 SNEGSKA (reference sequence). Trimming pared 6 bases from V and 5 bases from J, leaving 13 bases between. The CDR3 contains 13 residues.

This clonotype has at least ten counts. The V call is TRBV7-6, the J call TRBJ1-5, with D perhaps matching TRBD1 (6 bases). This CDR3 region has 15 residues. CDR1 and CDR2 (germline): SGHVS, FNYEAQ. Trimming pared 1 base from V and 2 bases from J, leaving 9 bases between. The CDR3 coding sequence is TGTGCCAGCAGCTTAGAGGAGGGGGGCAATCAGCCCCAGCATTTT. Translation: CASSLEEGGNQPQHF.

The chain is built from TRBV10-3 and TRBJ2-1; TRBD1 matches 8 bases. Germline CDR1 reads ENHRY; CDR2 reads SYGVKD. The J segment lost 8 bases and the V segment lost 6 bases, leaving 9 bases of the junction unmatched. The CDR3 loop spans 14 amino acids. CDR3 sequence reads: CAIRDRAGTDEQFF. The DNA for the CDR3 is TGTGCCATCAGGGACAGGGCGGGCACGGATGAGCAGTTCTTC.

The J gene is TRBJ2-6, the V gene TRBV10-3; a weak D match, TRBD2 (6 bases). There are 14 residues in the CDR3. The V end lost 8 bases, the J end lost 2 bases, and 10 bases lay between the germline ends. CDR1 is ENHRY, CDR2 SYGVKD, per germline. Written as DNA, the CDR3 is TGTGCCATCCTATCGGGGGCTGGGGCCAACGTCCTGACTTTC. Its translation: CAILSGAGANVLTF.

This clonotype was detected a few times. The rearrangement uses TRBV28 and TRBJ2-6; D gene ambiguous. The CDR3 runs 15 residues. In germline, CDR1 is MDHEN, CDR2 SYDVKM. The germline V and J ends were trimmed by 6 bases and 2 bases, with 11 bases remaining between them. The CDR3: CASSGWGAGANVLTF. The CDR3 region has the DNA TGTGCCAGCAGCGGCTGGGGTGCTGGGGCCAACGTCCTGACTTTC.

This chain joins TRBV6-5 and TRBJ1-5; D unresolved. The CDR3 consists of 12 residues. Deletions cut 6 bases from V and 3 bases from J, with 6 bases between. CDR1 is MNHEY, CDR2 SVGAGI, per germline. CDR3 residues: CASRGFNQPQHF. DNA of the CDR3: TGTGCCAGCAGGGGTTTCAATCAGCCCCAGCATTTT.

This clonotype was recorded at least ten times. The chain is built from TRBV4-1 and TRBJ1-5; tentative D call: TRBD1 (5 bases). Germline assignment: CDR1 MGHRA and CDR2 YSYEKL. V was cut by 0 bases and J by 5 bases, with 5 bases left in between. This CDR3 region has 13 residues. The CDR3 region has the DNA TGCGCCAGCAGCCAAGAAGGGGATCAGCCCCAGCATTTT. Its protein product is CASSQEGDQPQHF.

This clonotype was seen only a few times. As DNA, the CDR3 is TGTGCCATCAGTGAAGGACCGAACTATGGCTACACCTTC. Translation: CAISEGPNYGYTF. The chain is built from TRBV10-3 and TRBJ1-2; unclear D gene. Between the trimmed V and J ends, which lost 3 bases and 2 bases, there was a span of 7 bases. The CDR3 spans 13 residues. Per the germline V gene, CDR1 is ENHRY and CDR2 is SYGVKD.

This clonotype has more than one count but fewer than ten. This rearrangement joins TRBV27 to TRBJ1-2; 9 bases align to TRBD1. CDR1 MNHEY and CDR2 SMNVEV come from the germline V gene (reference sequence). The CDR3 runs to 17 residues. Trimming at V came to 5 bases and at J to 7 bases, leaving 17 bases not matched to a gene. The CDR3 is CASSLSSQGAAVGGYTF. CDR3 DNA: TGTGCCAGCAGTCTTTCGTCACAGGGGGCGGCCGTCGGTGGCTACACCTTC.

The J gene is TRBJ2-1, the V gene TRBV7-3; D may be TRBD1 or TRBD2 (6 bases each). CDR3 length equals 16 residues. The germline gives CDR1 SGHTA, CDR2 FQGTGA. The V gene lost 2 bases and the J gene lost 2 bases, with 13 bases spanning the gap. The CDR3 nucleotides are TGTGCCAGCAGCTTACTGTCGGGGGCCCCCTACAATGAGCAGTTCTTC. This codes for CASSLLSGAPYNEQFF.

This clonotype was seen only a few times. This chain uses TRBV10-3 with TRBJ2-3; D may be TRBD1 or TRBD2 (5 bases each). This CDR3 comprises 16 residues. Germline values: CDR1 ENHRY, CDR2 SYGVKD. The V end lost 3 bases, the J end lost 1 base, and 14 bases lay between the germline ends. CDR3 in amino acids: CAISDLRGAGTDTQYF. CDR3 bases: TGTGCCATCAGTGATCTGCGAGGGGCCGGCACAGATACGCAGTATTTT.

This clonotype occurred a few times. The chain's CDR3 is CASSQTTGGYYEQYF. CDR3 DNA: TGTGCCAGCTCCCAGACGACAGGGGGTTACTACGAGCAGTACTTC. The rearrangement uses TRBV18 and TRBJ2-7, with 9 bases aligning to TRBD1. V shed 6 bases and J 3 bases; nucleotides not matched to a gene: 9. CDR1 is KGHSH, CDR2 LQKENI, per germline. This CDR3 contains 15 residues.

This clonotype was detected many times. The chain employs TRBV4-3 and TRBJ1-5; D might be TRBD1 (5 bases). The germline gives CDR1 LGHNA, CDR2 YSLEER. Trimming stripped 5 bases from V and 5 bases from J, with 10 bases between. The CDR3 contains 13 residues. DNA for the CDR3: TGCGCCAGCAGCAAGGGCAGGGATCAGCCCCAGCATTTT. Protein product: CASSKGRDQPQHF.

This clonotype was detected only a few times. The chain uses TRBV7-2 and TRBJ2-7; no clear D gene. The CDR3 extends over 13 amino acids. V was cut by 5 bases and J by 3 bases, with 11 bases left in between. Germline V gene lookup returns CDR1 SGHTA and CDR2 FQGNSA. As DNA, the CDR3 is TGTGCCAGCAGCGCTCGCCTCGGCTACGAGCAGTACTTC. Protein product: CASSARLGYEQYF.

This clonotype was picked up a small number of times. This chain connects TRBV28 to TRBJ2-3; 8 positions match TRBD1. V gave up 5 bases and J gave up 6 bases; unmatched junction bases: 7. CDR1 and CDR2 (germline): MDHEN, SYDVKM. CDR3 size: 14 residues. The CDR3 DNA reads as TGTGCCAGCAGTCCGGGACAGGTATCCGATACGCAGTATTTT. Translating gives CASSPGQVSDTQYF.

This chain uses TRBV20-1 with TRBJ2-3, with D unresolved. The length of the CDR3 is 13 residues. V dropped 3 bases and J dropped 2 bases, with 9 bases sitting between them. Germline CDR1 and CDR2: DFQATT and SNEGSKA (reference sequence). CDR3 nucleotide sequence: TGCAGTGCTAGGGCGGTTTCCACAGATACGCAGTATTTT. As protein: CSARAVSTDTQYF.

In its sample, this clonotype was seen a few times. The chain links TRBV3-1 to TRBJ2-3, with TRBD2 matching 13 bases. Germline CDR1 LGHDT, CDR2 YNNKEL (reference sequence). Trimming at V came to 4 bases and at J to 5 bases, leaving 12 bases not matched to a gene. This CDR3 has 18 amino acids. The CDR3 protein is CASSRGLAGATGGDTQYF. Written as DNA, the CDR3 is TGTGCCAGCAGCCGCGGACTAGCGGGGGCCACGGGGGGAGATACGCAGTATTTT.

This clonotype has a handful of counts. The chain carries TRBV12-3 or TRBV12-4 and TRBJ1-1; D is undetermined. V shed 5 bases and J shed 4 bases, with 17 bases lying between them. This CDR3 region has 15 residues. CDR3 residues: CASSLWGGSFTEAFF. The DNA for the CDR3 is TGTGCCAGCAGTCTCTGGGGAGGGAGTTTCACTGAAGCTTTCTTT.

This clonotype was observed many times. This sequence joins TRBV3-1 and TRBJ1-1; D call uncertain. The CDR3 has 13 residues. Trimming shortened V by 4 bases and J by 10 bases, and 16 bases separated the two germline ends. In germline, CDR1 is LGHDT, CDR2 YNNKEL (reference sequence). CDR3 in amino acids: CASSRGRGSAAFF. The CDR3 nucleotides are TGTGCCAGCAGCCGTGGTAGAGGGAGCGCAGCTTTCTTT.

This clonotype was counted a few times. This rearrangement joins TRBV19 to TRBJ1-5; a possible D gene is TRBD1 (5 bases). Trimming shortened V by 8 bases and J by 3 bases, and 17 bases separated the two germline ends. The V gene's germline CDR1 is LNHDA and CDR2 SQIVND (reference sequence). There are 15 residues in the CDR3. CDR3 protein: CASRSRGAINQPQHF. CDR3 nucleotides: TGTGCCAGTCGGTCTCGTGGGGCAATCAATCAGCCCCAGCATTTT.